Below are 21 T cell receptor beta chains sequenced from a single sample in a study of shared clonotypes between healthy human individuals. Here immunoSEQ multiplex PCR was the method, and the copy in TCRdb shows in-frame clones only, minus some. The table lists some 2,400,000 clones, around 95% of them singletons. The material sequenced was naive CD4+ T cells sorted from blood. Subset specified: CD45RA+ positively selected. These receptors were collected from a man younger than 35 in good health.

The genes are TRBV2 and TRBJ2-7, with D perhaps TRBD2 (6 bases). Per the germline V gene, CDR1 is SNHLY and CDR2 is FYNNEI. With 9 bases removed from V and 2 bases from J, the gap between germline ends came to 14 bases. This CDR3 spans 13 amino acids. The CDR3 DNA reads as TGTGCCAGAGCGGGCCCGGAACCCTACGAGCAGTACTTC. Protein sequence: CARAGPEPYEQYF.

The V call is TRBV27, the J call TRBJ1-1; D is unresolved. Deletions cut 0 bases from V and 5 bases from J, with 13 bases between. The CDR3 consists of 15 residues. The germline gives CDR1 MNHEY, CDR2 SMNVEV (reference sequence). The CDR3 DNA is TGTGCCAGCAGTTTATCGATCGTTCCGTTAACTGAAGCTTTCTTT. This sequence encodes CASSLSIVPLTEAFF.

The CDR3 here is CASSFGTAQYNEQFF. In DNA form, the CDR3 reads TGCGCCAGCAGCTTTGGGACGGCCCAATACAATGAGCAGTTCTTC. This chain joins TRBV5-1 and TRBJ2-1; tentatively, D is TRBD1 or TRBD2 (5 bases each). With 2 bases removed from V and 4 bases from J, the gap between germline ends came to 13 bases. CDR3 length equals 15 residues. Germline CDR1 SGHRS, CDR2 YFSETQ.

About this clone itself: Other nucleotide sequences from this sample produce the same CDR3. This chain uses TRBV29-1 with TRBJ2-7; D not resolved. V gave up 4 bases and J gave up 4 bases, with 11 bases separating them. Germline V lookup: CDR1 SQVTM, CDR2 ANQGSEA. The length of the CDR3 is 12 residues. The CDR3 nucleotides are TGCAGCGTTGTTGGCCTAGGATACGAGCAGTACTTC. Translation gives CSVVGLGYEQYF.

This clone was observed a few times. The gene calls are TRBV9 and TRBJ1-6; 11 bases align to TRBD1. CDR1 and CDR2 from the germline V gene are SGDLS and YYNGEE. With 4 bases clipped from V and 10 bases from J, the junction kept 7 bases outside the gene matches. CDR3 length equals 15 residues. The CDR3 nucleotides are TGTGCCAGCAGCACTGGACAGGGGGCGGGATCACCCCTCCACTTT. Amino acids: CASSTGQGAGSPLHF. The complete variable domain, with remaining parts taken from reference TRBV9 and TRBJ1-6, reads DSGVTQTPKHLITATGQRVTLRCSPRSGDLSVYWYQQSLDQGLQFLIQYYNGEERAKGNILERFSAQQFPDLHSELNLSSLELGDSALYFCASSTGQGAGSPLHFGNGTRLTVT.

The chain joins TRBV5-6 to TRBJ1-6; D is undetermined. Trimming shortened V by 0 bases and J by 9 bases, and 10 bases separated the two germline ends. The germline CDR1 and CDR2 sequences are SGHDT and YYEEEE. The CDR3 totals 14 residues. CDR3 protein: CASSLERVISPLHF. The CDR3 DNA reads as TGTGCCAGCAGCTTGGAGAGGGTGATTTCACCCCTCCACTTT. The entire variable domain, with the rest obtained from reference TRBV5-6 and TRBJ1-6, is as follows: DAGVTQSPTHLIKTRGQQVTLRCSPKSGHDTVSWYQQALGQGPQFIFQYYEEEERQRGNFPDRFSGHQFPNYSSELNVNALLLGDSALYLCASSLERVISPLHFGNGTRLTVT.

This clone turned up a few times. The chain joins TRBV9 to TRBJ1-1; D is ambiguous. From germline, CDR1 is SGDLS and CDR2 YYNGEE. The V gene lost 2 bases and the J gene lost 1 base, with 9 bases spanning the gap. The CDR3 spans 14 residues. CDR3: CASSVGLSNTEAFF. The CDR3 bases are TGTGCCAGCAGCGTCGGACTGTCGAACACTGAAGCTTTCTTT.

Notes on this clone: The sample carries other DNA sequences with the same CDR3. The chain employs TRBV5-4 and TRBJ1-4, with 8 bases lining up with TRBD1. Germline loops: CDR1 SGHNT, CDR2 YYREEE (reference sequence). CDR3 size: 14 residues. J lost 2 bases, V lost 5 bases, and 2 bases had no gene match. CDR3 nucleotides: TGTGCCAGCAGTCGGACAGGGACTAATGAAAAACTGTTTTTT. It codes for CASSRTGTNEKLFF.

This clone showed up just once. The J gene is TRBJ1-5, the V gene TRBV28; D is unclear. Trimming shortened V by 5 bases and J by 7 bases, and 15 bases separated the two germline ends. CDR1 is MDHEN, CDR2 SYDVKM, per germline. The CDR3 is made up of 14 amino acids. The CDR3 sequence is CASSLTETQQPQHF. The CDR3 DNA reads as TGTGCCAGCAGTCTAACAGAGACCCAACAGCCCCAGCATTTT.

This rearrangement joins TRBV27 to TRBJ2-7; a possible D gene is TRBD1 (6 bases). Trimming took off 4 bases at V and 0 bases at J, with 13 bases between the two ends. Germline V CDR1 and CDR2: MNHEY, SMNVEV (reference sequence). The CDR3 consists of 15 residues. CDR3 sequence: CASSSPQGPSYEQYF. In nucleotides, the CDR3 is TGTGCCAGCAGTTCCCCCCAGGGGCCCTCCTACGAGCAGTACTTC.

The genes are TRBV6-6 and TRBJ1-3; 7 nucleotides line up with TRBD1. CDR1 MNHNY and CDR2 SVGAGI come from the germline V gene (reference sequence). This CDR3 contains 16 residues. The V gene end was trimmed by 6 bases and the J gene end by 1 base; junction bases not matched to a gene: 9. The CDR3 coding sequence is TGTGCCAGCAGCTACGCCCGGGACAGATCTGGAAACACCATATATTTT. It is translated as CASSYARDRSGNTIYF.

As concerns this clone: This CDR3 is also generated by other DNA sequences in the sample. The V call is TRBV6-5, the J call TRBJ2-5, with D maybe TRBD1 (5 bases). Trimming pared 5 bases from V and 4 bases from J, leaving 5 bases between. CDR3 length equals 11 residues. The germline gives CDR1 MNHEY, CDR2 SVGAGI. CDR3 coding DNA: TGTGCCAGCAGTCAGGGAGAGACCCAGTACTTC. Protein: CASSQGETQYF.

The chain recombines TRBV6-1 with TRBJ1-3; D is ambiguous. Germline lookup yields CDR1 MNHNS and CDR2 SASEGT. This CDR3 region has 13 residues. The V and J ends lost 7 bases and 2 bases respectively, with 9 bases between them. The CDR3 reads CASTQGTGNTIYF. CDR3 in DNA: TGTGCCAGCACCCAAGGAACTGGAAACACCATATATTTT.

This chain links TRBV9 with TRBJ1-5, with D perhaps matching TRBD1 (6 bases). Germline CDR1 and CDR2: SGDLS and YYNGEE. V was clipped by 4 bases and J by 1 base, with 15 bases between them. The CDR3 contains 16 residues. The CDR3 region is CASSPGAGASNQPQHF. CDR3 DNA: TGTGCCAGCAGCCCTGGGGCAGGGGCGAGCAATCAGCCCCAGCATTTT.

The CDR3 region is CASSLDRADLGSPLHF. CDR3 nucleotides: TGCGCCAGCAGCTTGGACAGGGCCGACTTGGGTTCACCCCTCCACTTT. The chain joins TRBV5-1 to TRBJ1-6, with D tentatively TRBD1 (6 bases). In germline, CDR1 is SGHRS, CDR2 YFSETQ. Trimming shortened V by 0 bases and J by 9 bases, and 16 bases separated the two germline ends. CDR3 length equals 16 residues.

This chain connects TRBV11-2 to TRBJ2-5, with D unclear. With 6 bases removed from V and 4 bases from J, the gap between germline ends came to 12 bases. Germline values: CDR1 SGHAT, CDR2 FQNNGV. The CDR3 is made up of 13 amino acids. In nucleotides, the CDR3 is TGTGCCAGCAGGAAGGAGACACTAGAGACCCAGTACTTC. This translates into CASRKETLETQYF.

V is TRBV2 and J is TRBJ2-7; 11 bases fit TRBD2. Germline V gene sequence: CDR1 SNHLY, CDR2 FYNNEI. This CDR3 comprises 14 residues. The J segment lost 3 bases and the V segment lost 5 bases, leaving 3 bases of the junction unmatched. The CDR3 DNA reads as TGTGCCAGCAGTACCGGGACTAGCGGCTACGAGCAGTACTTC. Translating gives CASSTGTSGYEQYF.

The CDR3 DNA sequence: TGTGCCAGCACCCGACAGGGGAACAATGAGCAGTTCTTC. This sequence encodes CASTRQGNNEQFF. The chain combines TRBV7-9 with TRBJ2-1; 8 bases align to TRBD1. The CDR3 consists of 13 residues. With V trimmed by 7 bases and J by 5 bases, 4 bases remained unmatched. CDR1 is SEHNR, CDR2 FQNEAQ, per germline (reference sequence).

The rearrangement joins TRBV28 to TRBJ1-5, with D possibly being TRBD1 (6 bases). Germline V lookup: CDR1 MDHEN, CDR2 SYDVKM. V was cut by 5 bases and J by 2 bases, with 16 bases left in between. CDR3 length equals 16 residues. The CDR3 protein is CASSRQLQGGNQPQHF. CDR3 DNA: TGTGCCAGCAGTCGACAGTTACAGGGTGGCAATCAGCCCCAGCATTTT.

The CDR3 DNA reads TGTGCCAGCAGCTTAGTCAGGGGGCATGGAAACACCATATATTTT. It is translated as CASSLVRGHGNTIYF. The gene calls are TRBV7-2 and TRBJ1-3, with TRBD1 matching over 8 bases. V was pared by 1 base and J by 3 bases, with 2 bases of the junction left unmatched. CDR1 is SGHTA, CDR2 FQGNSA, per germline. This CDR3 has 15 residues. The full variable domain, rest sourced from reference TRBV7-2 and TRBJ1-3, is GAGVSQSPSNKVTEKGKDVELRCDPISGHTALYWYRQSLGQGLEFLIYFQGNSAPDKSGLPSDRFSAERTGGSVSTLTIQRTQQEDSAVYLCASSLVRGHGNTIYFGEGSWLTVV.

The chain uses TRBV25-1 and TRBJ2-3, with 9 bases aligning to TRBD2. Germline V gene data show CDR1 as MGHDK and CDR2 as SYGVNS. This CDR3 is built from 16 residues. Losses at the gene ends were 6 bases for V and 1 base for J; bases not matched to a gene: 8. The CDR3 region has the DNA TGTGCCAGCAGCCTAGGGCTAGCGGGGCGCACAGATACGCAGTATTTT. Amino acids: CASSLGLAGRTDTQYF.